These 28 T cell receptor beta chains came from one sample sequenced in a study of blood T cell repertoires in COVID-19. This table comes from immunoSEQ multiplex PCR, and its TCRdb copy is limited to in-frame clones, with some not included. The table has hundreds of thousands of clones, approximately 83% seen once. Source material: PBMCs or T cells enriched from blood (not recorded which). The receptors originated from a woman aged 40 to 55 with acute COVID-19.

J is TRBJ2-1 and V is TRBV14; unclear D gene. Germline CDR1 SGHDN, CDR2 FVKESK. The CDR3 has 15 amino acids. Trimming left V 2 bases short and J 4 bases short, with 12 bases between. The CDR3 here is CASSQFSSRYNEQFF. In DNA, the CDR3 is TGTGCCAGCAGCCAATTTTCTAGTCGGTACAATGAGCAGTTCTTC.

The gene calls are TRBV11-2 and TRBJ2-1; 8 bases agree with TRBD2. The germline CDR1 and CDR2 sequences are SGHAT and FQNNGV. The CDR3 runs 15 residues. Unmatched junction bases numbered 9, after V lost 6 bases and J lost 5 bases. This CDR3 reads CASRLSGRGNNEQFF. The CDR3 DNA sequence: TGTGCCAGCAGGCTCAGCGGGAGAGGCAACAATGAGCAGTTCTTC.

V and J are TRBV6-4 and TRBJ2-6; TRBD2 is a possible D gene (6 bases). Trimming pared 3 bases from V and 0 bases from J, leaving 9 bases between. This CDR3 is built from 16 residues. Germline-derived CDR1 and CDR2 are MRHNA and SNTAGT. The CDR3 region is CASSDLGGSGANVLTF. The CDR3 DNA reads as TGTGCCAGCAGTGATTTGGGGGGCTCTGGGGCCAACGTCCTGACTTTC.

The genes are TRBV5-4 and TRBJ2-1, with 9 nucleotides matching TRBD1. This CDR3 has 16 residues. Losses at the gene ends were 5 bases for V and 1 base for J; bases not matched to a gene: 7. Germline CDR1 reads SGHNT; CDR2 reads YYREEE (reference sequence). The CDR3 bases are TGTGCCAGCAGTTCCGGACAGGGGAGTTCCTACAATGAGCAGTTCTTC. Protein sequence: CASSSGQGSSYNEQFF. The full variable domain, completed using reference TRBV5-4 and TRBJ2-1, is ETGVTQSPTHLIKTRGQQVTLRCSSQSGHNTVSWYQQALGQGPQFIFQYYREEENGRGNFPPRFSGLQFPNYSSELNVNALELDDSALYLCASSSGQGSSYNEQFFGPGTRLTVL.

The chain is built from TRBV10-3 and TRBJ2-7, with 15 bases fitting TRBD2. V gave up 9 bases and J gave up 4 bases; unmatched junction bases: 4. The CDR3 runs to 14 residues. Germline CDR1 ENHRY, CDR2 SYGVKD. Here the CDR3 reads CAIGTSGRLYEQYF. The CDR3 coding sequence is TGTGCCATAGGGACTAGCGGGAGGCTATACGAGCAGTACTTC.

This clone has just one count. The rearrangement uses TRBV30 and TRBJ2-2, with D possibly TRBD1 on 6 matching bases. The V end lost 0 bases, the J end lost 4 bases, and 12 bases lay between the germline ends. Germline CDR1 GTSNPN, CDR2 SVGIG (reference sequence). The CDR3 length is 15 residues. The CDR3 DNA reads TGTGCCTGGAGTGTGGAAAGAGGGGGCACCGGGGAGCTGTTTTTT. Amino acids: CAWSVERGGTGELFF.

V gene TRBV19 combines with J gene TRBJ1-4; possibly TRBD1 for D (6 bases). Trimming took off 4 bases at V and 5 bases at J, with 14 bases between the two ends. Germline V CDR1 and CDR2: LNHDA, SQIVND (reference sequence). There are 15 residues in the CDR3. DNA for the CDR3: TGTGCCAGTAGTAGAAGACAGGACCTAAATGAAAAACTGTTTTTT. Protein product: CASSRRQDLNEKLFF. The variable domain in full, with the rest retrieved from reference TRBV19 and TRBJ1-4, is DGGITQSPKYLFRKEGQNVTLSCEQNLNHDAMYWYRQDPGQGLRLIYYSQIVNDFQKGDIAEGYSVSREKKESFPLTVTSAQKNPTAFYLCASSRRQDLNEKLFFGSGTQLSVL.

The V call is TRBV9, the J call TRBJ2-1; maybe TRBD2 (5 bases). Trimming stripped 3 bases from V and 0 bases from J, with 13 bases between. Germline CDR1 reads SGDLS; CDR2 reads YYNGEE. CDR3 length: 16 residues. The CDR3 region has the DNA TGTGCCAGCAGCGCCTCTAGCATGAGCTCCTACAATGAGCAGTTCTTC. Translated: CASSASSMSSYNEQFF.

The V and J genes are TRBV7-9 and TRBJ2-1, with 7 bases aligning to TRBD2. Germline V CDR1 and CDR2: SEHNR, FQNEAQ (reference sequence). J lost 2 bases, V lost 4 bases, and 5 bases had no gene match. The CDR3 has 15 amino acids. CDR3 DNA: TGTGCCAGCAGCTCACCGGGACTACCCTACAATGAGCAGTTCTTC. It specifies CASSSPGLPYNEQFF. Using reference TRBV7-9 and TRBJ2-1 for the parts outside the CDR3, the full variable domain is DTGVSQNPRHKITKRGQNVTFRCDPISEHNRLYWYRQTLGQGPEFLTYFQNEAQLEKSRLLSDRFSAERPKGSFSTLEIQRTEQGDSAMYLCASSSPGLPYNEQFFGPGTRLTVL.

This clone came up once. This rearrangement joins TRBV29-1 to TRBJ2-4, with 7 bases identical to TRBD1. CDR3 length equals 12 residues. CDR1 and CDR2 from the germline V gene are SQVTM and ANQGSEA. The V gene end was trimmed by 7 bases and the J gene end by 7 bases; junction bases not matched to a gene: 7. CDR3 amino acids: CSGQGVANIQYF. Here the CDR3 DNA reads TGCAGCGGACAGGGTGTCGCGAACATTCAGTACTTC. The full variable domain, rest sourced from reference TRBV29-1 and TRBJ2-4, is SAVISQKPSRDICQRGTSLTIQCQVDSQVTMMFWYRQQPGQSLTLIATANQGSEATYESGFVIDKFPISRPNLTFSTLTVSNMSPEDSSIYLCSGQGVANIQYFGAGTRLSVL.

The DNA for the CDR3 is TGTGCCAGCAGTTCCAGGACAGCTACCACTGGGGCCAACGTCCTGACTTTC. Translation: CASSSRTATTGANVLTF. The chain employs TRBV27 and TRBJ2-6; the D gene is possibly TRBD1 (6 bases). Germline lookup yields CDR1 MNHEY and CDR2 SMNVEV (reference sequence). V was shortened by 4 bases and J by 2 bases, with 15 bases between the two germline ends. The CDR3 sequence is 17 residues long.

The V call is TRBV14, the J call TRBJ2-2, with D possibly being TRBD2 (6 bases). Trimming shortened V by 6 bases and J by 5 bases, and 19 bases separated the two germline ends. The germline gives CDR1 SGHDN, CDR2 FVKESK. This CDR3 spans 16 amino acids. Here the CDR3 reads CASSLGRLVGTGELFF. The CDR3 DNA reads TGTGCCAGCAGTCTAGGGAGGCTAGTCGGTACCGGGGAGCTGTTTTTT.

The chain joins TRBV6-5 to TRBJ2-2; possibly TRBD2 for D (7 bases). CDR3 length: 16 amino acids. From germline, CDR1 is MNHEY and CDR2 SVGAGI. The ends were cut back, 0 bases at V and 4 bases at J, with 12 bases in the middle. The CDR3: CASSYSRGRGTGELFF. Here the CDR3 DNA reads TGTGCCAGCAGTTACTCGCGGGGGCGCGGCACCGGGGAGCTGTTTTTT.

The CDR3 DNA reads TGTGCCAGCAGCATCAGCGGGAGGTCCGGGGAGCAGTACTTC. It is translated as CASSISGRSGEQYF. The chain is built from TRBV7-3 and TRBJ2-7; 9 bases agree with TRBD2. V trimming: 5 bases; J trimming: 7 bases; junction bases outside the gene matches: 9. Germline V CDR1 and CDR2: SGHTA, FQGTGA. CDR3 length equals 14 residues.

V gene TRBV19 combines with J gene TRBJ1-5; TRBD1 is a possible D gene (6 bases). Germline values: CDR1 LNHDA, CDR2 SQIVND (reference sequence). There are 15 residues in the CDR3. Trimming removed 4 bases from V and 2 bases from J, with 12 bases in between. The CDR3 nucleotides read TGTGCCAGTAGTACCAGGACAGTGGGCAATCAGCCCCAGCATTTT. Protein product: CASSTRTVGNQPQHF.

This chain links TRBV7-9 with TRBJ1-1, with 7 nucleotides matching TRBD1. CDR3 length equals 15 residues. Germline V gives CDR1 SEHNR, CDR2 FQNEAQ (reference sequence). V shed 7 bases, J shed 3 bases, and the junction held 11 bases outside the gene matches. CDR3 coding DNA: TGTGCCAGCAAAAAAGAAGGGGGCGCGGACACTGAAGCTTTCTTT. It codes for CASKKEGGADTEAFF.

The chain has TRBV13 and TRBJ2-7, with no clear D. Germline values: CDR1 PRHDT, CDR2 FYEKMQ (reference sequence). The V gene lost 4 bases and the J gene lost 0 bases, with 4 bases spanning the gap. CDR3 length: 12 residues. This chain's CDR3 is CASSSSSYEQYF. The CDR3 nucleotides are TGTGCCAGCAGCTCGAGCTCCTACGAGCAGTACTTC. Full variable domain (remainder filled in from reference TRBV13 and TRBJ2-7): AAGVIQSPRHLIKEKRETATLKCYPIPRHDTVYWYQQGPGQDPQFLISFYEKMQSDKGSIPDRFSAQQFSDYHSELNMSSLELGDSALYFCASSSSSYEQYFGPGTRLTVT.

The V and J genes are TRBV2 and TRBJ2-7; 10 bases match TRBD2. There are 15 residues in the CDR3. Germline V gene data show CDR1 as SNHLY and CDR2 as FYNNEI. With V trimmed by 6 bases and J by 3 bases, 8 bases remained unmatched. The CDR3 reads CASRTGTSEFYEQYF. The CDR3, as DNA: TGTGCCAGCAGGACGGGGACTAGCGAGTTCTACGAGCAGTACTTC.

This chain connects TRBV7-3 to TRBJ2-3; weak D call: TRBD2 (6 bases). Trimming stripped 8 bases from V and 4 bases from J, with 13 bases between. This CDR3 contains 13 residues. CDR1 is SGHTA and CDR2 is FQGTGA in the germline V gene. DNA for the CDR3: TGTGCCAGCTCCTACTGGGAGGCAGATACGCAGTATTTT. Amino acid sequence: CASSYWEADTQYF.

The table lists this clone with a few counts. The chain has TRBV27 and TRBJ2-7; maybe TRBD1 (6 bases). Germline-derived CDR1 and CDR2 are MNHEY and SMNVEV (reference sequence). V was shortened by 3 bases and J by 2 bases, with 11 bases between the two germline ends. The CDR3 is made up of 14 amino acids. The CDR3 DNA reads TGTGCCAGCAGTTTTAGGGGGTCAACCTACGAGCAGTACTTC. Protein: CASSFRGSTYEQYF.

The J gene is TRBJ1-2, the V gene TRBV14, with 7 bases fitting TRBD1. Germline CDR1 SGHDN, CDR2 FVKESK. The trim removed 0 bases at V and 8 bases at J, leaving 12 bases unmatched. This CDR3 contains 16 residues. CDR3 nucleotides: TGTGCCAGCAGCCAAGATGTACAGGGGCTTTTAGGCGGCTACACCTTC. Its protein product is CASSQDVQGLLGGYTF.

The rearrangement uses TRBV4-1 and TRBJ2-7; TRBD2 matches at 11 bases. CDR3 size: 16 residues. After removal of 0 bases from V and 4 bases from J, the junction contained 5 bases not matched to a gene. The V gene's germline CDR1 is MGHRA and CDR2 YSYEKL. CDR3 in DNA: TGCGCCAGCAGCCAAGAGCCACTAGCGGGGGCTTACGAGCAGTACTTC. Translating it yields CASSQEPLAGAYEQYF.

V gene TRBV5-1 combines with J gene TRBJ2-2; D call uncertain. CDR1 and CDR2 from the germline V gene are SGHRS and YFSETQ. The CDR3 spans 14 residues. V lost 5 bases to trimming and J lost 1 base, with 9 bases between them. CDR3 DNA sequence: TGCGCCAGCAGAAGTATCGGGAACACCGGGGAGCTGTTTTTT. Translated: CASRSIGNTGELFF.

The chain employs TRBV7-3 and TRBJ2-3, with 11 bases identical to TRBD2. Germline V gene data show CDR1 as SGHTA and CDR2 as FQGTGA. Trimming cost V 4 bases and J 4 bases; bases outside gene matches: 7. The CDR3 is made up of 16 amino acids. The CDR3: CASSSTSGRGADTQYF. In DNA form, the CDR3 reads TGTGCCAGCAGCTCTACTAGCGGGAGAGGGGCAGATACGCAGTATTTT.

In this sample, this clone turned up a few times. V usage is TRBV7-2 and J usage is TRBJ2-2; 10 bases line up with TRBD2. Germline assignment: CDR1 SGHTA and CDR2 FQGNSA. The trim removed 4 bases at V and 5 bases at J, leaving 16 bases unmatched. This CDR3 region has 19 residues. CDR3 DNA: TGTGCCAGCAGCTCCCGGTTAGCGGGAGGCATAAAGGGGACCGGGGAGCTGTTTTTT. The encoded protein is CASSSRLAGGIKGTGELFF.

The V call is TRBV11-3, the J call TRBJ2-1; 11 bases agree with TRBD2. Germline V lookup: CDR1 SGHNT, CDR2 YENEEA. After removal of 2 bases from V and 2 bases from J, the junction contained 8 bases not matched to a gene. CDR3 length: 18 amino acids. CDR3 coding DNA: TGTGCCAGCAGCTTAAGTAGCGGGAGGGCTTCCCCCTACAATGAGCAGTTCTTC. Translation: CASSLSSGRASPYNEQFF.

This chain connects TRBV5-1 to TRBJ1-2; 7 nucleotides agree with TRBD1. The CDR3 has 14 amino acids. V shed 1 base, J shed 4 bases, and the junction held 4 bases outside the gene matches. The germline gives CDR1 SGHRS, CDR2 YFSETQ. CDR3 in amino acids: CASSLSGTVYGYTF. The CDR3 coding sequence is TGCGCCAGCAGCTTGTCCGGGACAGTCTATGGCTACACCTTC.

The chain couples TRBV29-1 to TRBJ2-7, with TRBD2 as a possible D gene (6 bases). With 7 bases removed from V and 0 bases from J, the gap between germline ends came to 10 bases. In germline, CDR1 is SQVTM, CDR2 ANQGSEA. This CDR3 is 12 amino acids long. CDR3 DNA: TGCAGCGCCACCGGGAGCTCCTACGAGCAGTACTTC. It codes for CSATGSSYEQYF.